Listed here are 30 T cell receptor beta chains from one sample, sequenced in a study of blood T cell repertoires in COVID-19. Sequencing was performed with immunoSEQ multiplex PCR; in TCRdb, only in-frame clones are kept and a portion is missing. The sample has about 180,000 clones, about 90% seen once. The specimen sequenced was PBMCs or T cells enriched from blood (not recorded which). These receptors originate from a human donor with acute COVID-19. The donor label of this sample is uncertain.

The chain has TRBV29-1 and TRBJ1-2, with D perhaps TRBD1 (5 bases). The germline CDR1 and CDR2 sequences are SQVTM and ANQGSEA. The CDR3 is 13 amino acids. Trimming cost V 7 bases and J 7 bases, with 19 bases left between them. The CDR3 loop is CSALRGGQGGYTF. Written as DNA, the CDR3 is TGCAGCGCTCTACGGGGGGGTCAGGGTGGCTACACCTTC.

The CDR3 loop is CASSLTARSTEAFF. As DNA, the CDR3 is TGTGCCAGCAGCTTAACGGCGAGGTCCACTGAAGCTTTCTTT. The chain employs TRBV7-3 and TRBJ1-1; D not certain. Germline loops: CDR1 SGHTA, CDR2 FQGTGA. With 0 bases removed from V and 4 bases from J, the gap between germline ends came to 9 bases. The length of the CDR3 is 14 residues.

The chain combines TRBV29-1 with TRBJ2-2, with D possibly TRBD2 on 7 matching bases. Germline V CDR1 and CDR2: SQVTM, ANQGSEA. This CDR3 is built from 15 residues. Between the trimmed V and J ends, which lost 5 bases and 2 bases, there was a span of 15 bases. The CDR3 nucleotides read TGCAGCGTTTTTGTCGGGGGGCTTAACACCGGGGAGCTGTTTTTT. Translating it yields CSVFVGGLNTGELFF.

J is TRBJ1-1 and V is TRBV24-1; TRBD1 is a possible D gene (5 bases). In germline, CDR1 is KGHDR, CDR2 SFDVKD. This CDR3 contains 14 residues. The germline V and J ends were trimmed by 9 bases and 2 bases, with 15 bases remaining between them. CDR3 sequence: CATRSGEINTEAFF. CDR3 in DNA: TGTGCCACCCGTTCGGGGGAGATCAACACTGAAGCTTTCTTT.

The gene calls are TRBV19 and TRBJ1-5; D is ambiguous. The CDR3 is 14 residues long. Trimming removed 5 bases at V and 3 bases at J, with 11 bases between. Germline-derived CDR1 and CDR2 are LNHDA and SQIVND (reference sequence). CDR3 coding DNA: TGTGCCAGTAGTTTCCAGGCTTCCAATCAGCCCCAGCATTTT. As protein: CASSFQASNQPQHF.

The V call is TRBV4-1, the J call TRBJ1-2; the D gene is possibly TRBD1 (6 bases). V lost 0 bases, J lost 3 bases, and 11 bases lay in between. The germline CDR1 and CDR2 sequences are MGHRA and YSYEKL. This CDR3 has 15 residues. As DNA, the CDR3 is TGCGCCAGCAGCCAAGATGCAGGGGCTGACTATGGCTACACCTTC. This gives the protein CASSQDAGADYGYTF.

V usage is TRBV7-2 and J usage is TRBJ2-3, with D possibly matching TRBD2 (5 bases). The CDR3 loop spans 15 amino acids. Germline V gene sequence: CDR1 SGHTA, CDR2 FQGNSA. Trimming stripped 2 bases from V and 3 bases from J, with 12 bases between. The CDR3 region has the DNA TGTGCCAGCAGCTTACCTGGCGGGCGGACAGATACGCAGTATTTT. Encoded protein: CASSLPGGRTDTQYF. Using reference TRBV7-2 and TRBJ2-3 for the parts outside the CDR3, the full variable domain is GAGVSQSPSNKVTEKGKDVELRCDPISGHTALYWYRQSLGQGLEFLIYFQGNSAPDKSGLPSDRFSAERTGGSVSTLTIQRTQQEDSAVYLCASSLPGGRTDTQYFGPGTRLTVL.

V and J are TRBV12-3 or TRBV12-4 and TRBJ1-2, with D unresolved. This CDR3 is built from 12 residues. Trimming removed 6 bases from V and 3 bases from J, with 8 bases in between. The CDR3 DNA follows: TGTGCCAGCAGGCCCCTAGACTATGGCTACACCTTC. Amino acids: CASRPLDYGYTF.

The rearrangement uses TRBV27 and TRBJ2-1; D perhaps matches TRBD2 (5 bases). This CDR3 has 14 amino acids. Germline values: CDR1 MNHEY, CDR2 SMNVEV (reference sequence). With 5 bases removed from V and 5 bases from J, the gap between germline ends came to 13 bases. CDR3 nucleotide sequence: TGTGCCAGCAGTCCTAGGGCAGCGGACAATGAGCAGTTCTTC. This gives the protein CASSPRAADNEQFF.

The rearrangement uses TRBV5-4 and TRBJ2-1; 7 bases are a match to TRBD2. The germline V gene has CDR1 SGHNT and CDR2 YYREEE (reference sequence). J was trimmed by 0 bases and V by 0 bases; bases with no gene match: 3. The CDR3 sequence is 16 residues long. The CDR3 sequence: CASSLGGGNSYNEQFF. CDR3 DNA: TGTGCCAGCAGCTTGGGCGGGGGAAACTCCTACAATGAGCAGTTCTTC.

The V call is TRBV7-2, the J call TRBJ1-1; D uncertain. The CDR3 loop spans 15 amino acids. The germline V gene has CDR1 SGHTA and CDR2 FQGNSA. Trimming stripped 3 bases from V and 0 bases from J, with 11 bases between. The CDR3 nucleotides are TGTGCCAGCAGCTTCCAGGTCGACATGAACACTGAAGCTTTCTTT. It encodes CASSFQVDMNTEAFF.

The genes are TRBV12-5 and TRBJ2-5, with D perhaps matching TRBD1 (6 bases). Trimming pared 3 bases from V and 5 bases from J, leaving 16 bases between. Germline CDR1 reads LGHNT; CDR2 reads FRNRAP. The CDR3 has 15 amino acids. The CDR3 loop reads CASGFSQGRLETQYF. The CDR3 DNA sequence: TGTGCTAGTGGTTTCTCACAGGGTCGGCTGGAGACCCAGTACTTC. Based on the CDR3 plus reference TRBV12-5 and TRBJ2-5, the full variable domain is DARVTQTPRHKVTEMGQEVTMRCQPILGHNTVFWYRQTMMQGLELLAYFRNRAPLDDSGMPKDRFSAEMPDATLATLKIQPSEPRDSAVYFCASGFSQGRLETQYFGPGTRLLVL.

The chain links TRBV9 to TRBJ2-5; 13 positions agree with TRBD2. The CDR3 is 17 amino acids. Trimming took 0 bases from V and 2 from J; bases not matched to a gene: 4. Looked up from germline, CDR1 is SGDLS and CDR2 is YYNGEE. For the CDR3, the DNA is TGTGCCAGCAGCGTAGGACTAGCGGGGGGCCGGCAAGAGACCCAGTACTTC. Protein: CASSVGLAGGRQETQYF.

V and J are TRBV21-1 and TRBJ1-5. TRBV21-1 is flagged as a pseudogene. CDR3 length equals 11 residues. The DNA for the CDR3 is TGTGCCAGAGCCGGGTATCAGCCCCAGCATTTT. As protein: CARAGYQPQHF.

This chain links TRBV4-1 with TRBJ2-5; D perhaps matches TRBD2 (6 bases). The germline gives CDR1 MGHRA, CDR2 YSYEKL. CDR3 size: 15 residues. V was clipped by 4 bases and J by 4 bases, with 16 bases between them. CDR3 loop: CASSLSGGSLETQYF. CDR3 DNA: TGCGCCAGCAGCCTTAGCGGAGGGAGTTTAGAGACCCAGTACTTC.

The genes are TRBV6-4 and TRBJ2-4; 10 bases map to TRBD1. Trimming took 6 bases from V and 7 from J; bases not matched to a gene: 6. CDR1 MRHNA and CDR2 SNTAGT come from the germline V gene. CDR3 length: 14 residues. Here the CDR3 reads CASRPGQGQNIQYF. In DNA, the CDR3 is TGTGCCAGCAGGCCGGGACAGGGGCAGAACATTCAGTACTTC.

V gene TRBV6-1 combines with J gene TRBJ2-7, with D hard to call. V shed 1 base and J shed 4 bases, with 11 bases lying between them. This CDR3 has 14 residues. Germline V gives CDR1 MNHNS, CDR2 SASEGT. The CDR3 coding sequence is TGTGCCAGCAGTGAAGGCGCGAACCCTTACGAGCAGTACTTC. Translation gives CASSEGANPYEQYF.

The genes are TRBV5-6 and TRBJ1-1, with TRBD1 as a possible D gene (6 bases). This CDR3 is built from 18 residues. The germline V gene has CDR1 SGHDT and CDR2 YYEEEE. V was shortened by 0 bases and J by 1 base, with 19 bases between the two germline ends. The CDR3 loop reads CASSLEGEWGASNTEAFF. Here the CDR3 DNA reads TGTGCCAGCAGCTTGGAGGGGGAATGGGGAGCTTCGAACACTGAAGCTTTCTTT.

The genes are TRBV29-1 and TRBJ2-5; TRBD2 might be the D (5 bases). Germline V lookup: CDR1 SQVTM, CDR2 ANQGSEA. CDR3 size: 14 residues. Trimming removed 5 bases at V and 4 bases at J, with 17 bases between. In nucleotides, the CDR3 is TGCAGCGTTCCCCTGTCTCGGGGTAGAGAGACCCAGTACTTC. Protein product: CSVPLSRGRETQYF.

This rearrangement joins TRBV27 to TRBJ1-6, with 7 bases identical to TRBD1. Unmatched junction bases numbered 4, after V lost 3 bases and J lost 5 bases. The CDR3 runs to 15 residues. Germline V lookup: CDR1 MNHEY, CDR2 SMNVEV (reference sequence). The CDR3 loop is CASSFGQVDNSPLHF. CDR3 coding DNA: TGTGCCAGCAGTTTCGGACAGGTAGATAATTCACCCCTCCACTTT.

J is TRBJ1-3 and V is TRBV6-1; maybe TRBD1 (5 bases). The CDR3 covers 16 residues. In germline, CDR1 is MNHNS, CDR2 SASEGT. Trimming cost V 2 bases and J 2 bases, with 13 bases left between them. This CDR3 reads CASSEWGSRAGNTIYF. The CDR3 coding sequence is TGTGCCAGCAGTGAATGGGGCAGCCGAGCTGGAAACACCATATATTTT.

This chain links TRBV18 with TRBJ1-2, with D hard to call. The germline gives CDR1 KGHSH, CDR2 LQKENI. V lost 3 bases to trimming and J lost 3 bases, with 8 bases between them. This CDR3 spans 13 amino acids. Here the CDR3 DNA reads TGTGCCAGCTCACCTCAGGATTACTATGGCTACACCTTC. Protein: CASSPQDYYGYTF.

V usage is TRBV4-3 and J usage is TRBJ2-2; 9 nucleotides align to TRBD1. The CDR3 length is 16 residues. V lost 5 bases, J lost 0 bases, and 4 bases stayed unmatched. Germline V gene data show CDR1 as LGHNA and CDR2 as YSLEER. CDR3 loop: CASSAYRGPNTGELFF. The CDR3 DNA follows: TGCGCCAGCAGCGCCTACAGGGGGCCGAACACCGGGGAGCTGTTTTTT.

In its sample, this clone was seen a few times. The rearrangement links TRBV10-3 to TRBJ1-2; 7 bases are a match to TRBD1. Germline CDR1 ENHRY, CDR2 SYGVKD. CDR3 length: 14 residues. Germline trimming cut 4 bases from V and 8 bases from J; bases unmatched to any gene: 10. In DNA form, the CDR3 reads TGTGCCATCAGTGGGGAAGGGCAGGGGGACGGCTACACCTTC. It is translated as CAISGEGQGDGYTF.

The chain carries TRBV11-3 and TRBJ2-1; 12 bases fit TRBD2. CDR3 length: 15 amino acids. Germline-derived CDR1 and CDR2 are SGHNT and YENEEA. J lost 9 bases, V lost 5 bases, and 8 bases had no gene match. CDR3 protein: CASSLRTSGAGEQFF. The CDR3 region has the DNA TGTGCCAGCAGCCTCCGGACTAGCGGGGCTGGTGAGCAGTTCTTC. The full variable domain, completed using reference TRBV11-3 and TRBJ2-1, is EAGVVQSPRYKIIEKKQPVAFWCNPISGHNTLYWYLQNLGQGPELLIRYENEEAVDDSQLPKDRFSAERLKGVDSTLKIQPAELGDSAVYLCASSLRTSGAGEQFFGPGTRLTVL.

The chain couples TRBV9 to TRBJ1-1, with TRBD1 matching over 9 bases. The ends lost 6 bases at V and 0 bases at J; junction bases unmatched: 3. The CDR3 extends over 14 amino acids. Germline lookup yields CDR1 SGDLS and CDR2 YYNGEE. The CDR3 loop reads CASTTGGLNTEAFF. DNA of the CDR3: TGTGCCAGCACCACAGGGGGCCTGAACACTGAAGCTTTCTTT.

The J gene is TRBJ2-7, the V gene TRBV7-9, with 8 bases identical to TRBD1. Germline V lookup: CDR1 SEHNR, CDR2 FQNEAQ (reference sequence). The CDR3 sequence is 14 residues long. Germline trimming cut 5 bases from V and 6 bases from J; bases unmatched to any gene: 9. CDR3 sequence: CASSPTRTGFEQYF. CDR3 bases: TGTGCCAGCAGCCCCACCCGGACAGGGTTCGAGCAGTACTTC.

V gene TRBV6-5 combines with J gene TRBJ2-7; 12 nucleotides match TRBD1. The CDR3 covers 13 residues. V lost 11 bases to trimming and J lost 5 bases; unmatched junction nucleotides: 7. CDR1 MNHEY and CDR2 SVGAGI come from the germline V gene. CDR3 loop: CAAAGTGGHEQYF. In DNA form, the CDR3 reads TGTGCCGCCGCCGGGACAGGGGGCCACGAGCAGTACTTC.

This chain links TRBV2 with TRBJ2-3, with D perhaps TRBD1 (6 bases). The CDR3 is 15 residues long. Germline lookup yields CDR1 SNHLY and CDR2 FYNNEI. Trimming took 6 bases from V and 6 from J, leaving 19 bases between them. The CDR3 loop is CASRPDRSFMDTQYF. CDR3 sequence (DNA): TGTGCCAGCAGGCCCGACAGGTCCTTTATGGATACGCAGTATTTT.

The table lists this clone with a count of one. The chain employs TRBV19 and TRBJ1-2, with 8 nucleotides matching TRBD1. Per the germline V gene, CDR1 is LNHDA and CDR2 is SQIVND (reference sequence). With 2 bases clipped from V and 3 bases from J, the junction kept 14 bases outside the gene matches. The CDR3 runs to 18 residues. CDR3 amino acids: CASSIPQGARTLHYGYTF. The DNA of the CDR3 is TGTGCCAGTAGTATACCCCAGGGGGCGCGTACGTTGCACTATGGCTACACCTTC.